Each of the 3 T cell receptor beta chains below was sequenced from the same sample in a study of shared clonotypes between healthy human individuals. The repertoire was sequenced with immunoSEQ multiplex PCR; TCRdb's copy has only in-frame clones and lacks some. The table shows under 350,000 clones, with about nine tenths occurring only once. Input material: memory CD8+ T cells sorted from blood. The sample's subset: CD45RO+ cells pooled with CCR7-negative TemRA cells. These receptors originate from a young man in good health.

The genes are TRBV19 and TRBJ2-5, with D unclear. Trimming pared 5 bases from V and 5 bases from J, leaving 15 bases between. The CDR3 consists of 14 residues. The V gene's germline CDR1 is LNHDA and CDR2 SQIVND (reference sequence). CDR3: CASSEYGEEETQYF. The DNA for the CDR3 is TGTGCCAGTAGTGAGTATGGGGAAGAGGAGACCCAGTACTTC.

This clone came up a few times. Additional DNA sequences in this sample encode the identical CDR3. V and J are TRBV27 and TRBJ2-1; D call uncertain. CDR3 length: 11 residues. V was trimmed by 5 bases and J by 4 bases, leaving 3 bases between them. CDR1 is MNHEY, CDR2 SMNVEV, per germline (reference sequence). CDR3 coding DNA: TGTGCCAGCAGTCAGTACAATGAGCAGTTCTTC. It specifies CASSQYNEQFF.

The V gene is TRBV7-2, the J gene TRBJ1-2; D possibly corresponds to TRBD1 (6 bases). Germline assignment: CDR1 SGHTA and CDR2 FQGNSA. The CDR3 length is 18 residues. The V end was cut by 5 bases, the J end by 7 bases, with 29 bases between. CDR3 loop: CASSPHSSWLGGAPGYTF. The CDR3 DNA sequence: TGTGCCAGCAGCCCACATTCTAGTTGGCTGGGGGGGGCCCCTGGCTACACCTTC. Drawing the rest from reference TRBV7-2 and TRBJ1-2, the complete variable domain is GAGVSQSPSNKVTEKGKDVELRCDPISGHTALYWYRQSLGQGLEFLIYFQGNSAPDKSGLPSDRFSAERTGGSVSTLTIQRTQQEDSAVYLCASSPHSSWLGGAPGYTFGSGTRLTVV.